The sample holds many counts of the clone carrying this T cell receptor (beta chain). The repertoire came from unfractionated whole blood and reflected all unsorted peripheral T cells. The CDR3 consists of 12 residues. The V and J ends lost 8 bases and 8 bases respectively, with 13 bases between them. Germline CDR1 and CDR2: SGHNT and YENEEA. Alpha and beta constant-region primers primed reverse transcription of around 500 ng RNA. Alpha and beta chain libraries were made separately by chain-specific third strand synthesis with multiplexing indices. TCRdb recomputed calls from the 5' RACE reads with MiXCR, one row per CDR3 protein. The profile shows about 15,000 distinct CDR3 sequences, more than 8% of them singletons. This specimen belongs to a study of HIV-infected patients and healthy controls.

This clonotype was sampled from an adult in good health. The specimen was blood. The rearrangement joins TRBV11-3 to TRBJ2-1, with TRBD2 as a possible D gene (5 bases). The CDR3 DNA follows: TGTGCCAGCGCCTCAAGCGGCGATGAGCAGTTCTTC. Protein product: CASASSGDEQFF. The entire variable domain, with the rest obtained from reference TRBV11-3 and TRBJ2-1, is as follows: EAGVVQSPRYKIIEKKQPVAFWCNPISGHNTLYWYLQNLGQGPELLIRYENEEAVDDSQLPKDRFSAERLKGVDSTLKIQPAELGDSAVYLCASASSGDEQFFGPGTRLTVL.